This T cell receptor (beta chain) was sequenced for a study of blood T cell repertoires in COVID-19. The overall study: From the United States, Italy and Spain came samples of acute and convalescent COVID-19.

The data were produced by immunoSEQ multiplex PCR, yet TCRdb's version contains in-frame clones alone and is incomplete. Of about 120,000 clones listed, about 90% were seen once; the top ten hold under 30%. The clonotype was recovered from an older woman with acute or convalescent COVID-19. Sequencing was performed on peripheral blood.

This CDR3 is CASSLRPQGVGGYTF. The CDR3, as DNA: TGTGCCAGCAGTTTACGACCGCAGGGGGTAGGAGGCTACACCTTC. The chain uses TRBV28 and TRBJ1-2, with 7 bases lining up with TRBD1. V lost 2 bases to trimming and J lost 8 bases; unmatched junction nucleotides: 11. CDR3 length equals 15 residues. Germline V gene sequence: CDR1 MDHEN, CDR2 SYDVKM.